This entry describes one T cell receptor beta chain. This entry comes from a study of cytomegalovirus exposure and HLA in healthy donors. Study overall: From HLA-typed donors, an early data release held about 85 million unique TCRs.

Healthy donors of bone marrow made up the group. Germline V gene lookup returns CDR1 MNHEY and CDR2 SMNVEV (reference sequence). Trimming took 5 bases from V and 3 from J, leaving 23 bases between them. There are 17 residues in the CDR3. This PCR relied on a set of 60 Vbeta primers and 13 Jbeta primers. Authors' processing steps: Some 10 million shared chains were among the roughly 80 million unique TCR beta chains that a later analysis counted. The repertoire was sequenced with immunoSEQ multiplex PCR; TCRdb's copy has only in-frame clones and lacks some. V and J calls and clone size follow that table, whereas D and trimming were derived from the DNA. This table has approximately 160,000 clones, roughly 83% appearing once.

The sequencing input was PBMCs. The rearrangement joins TRBV27 to TRBJ2-7, with D perhaps matching TRBD1 (6 bases). The sequence was collected from a boy younger than 10 in good health and CMV-seronegative. CDR3 bases: TGTGCCAGCAGTCACCCCCCGAGGGACAACTTATACTACGAGCAGTACTTC. It translates to CASSHPPRDNLYYEQYF.